The text below deals with one TCR beta chain. CDR1 is LGHNA, CDR2 YNFKEQ, per germline. CDR3 size: 16 residues. V trimming: 4 bases; J trimming: 4 bases; junction bases outside the gene matches: 5. This specimen belongs to a study of technical replicates of blood from four donors. The data were produced by immunoSEQ multiplex PCR, yet TCRdb's version contains in-frame clones alone and is incomplete. This sample carries about 80,000 clones, roughly 98% of them seen once, and the ten largest clones take around 0.15%. The chain has TRBV4-2 and TRBJ2-2; 11 nucleotides agree with TRBD2. This receptor was obtained from a human donor in good health. Input material: T cells isolated from PBMCs. In DNA, the CDR3 is TGTGCCAGCAGCCCCGATAGCGGGGGGGGCACCGGGGAGCTGTTTTTT. This translates into CASSPDSGGGTGELFF.